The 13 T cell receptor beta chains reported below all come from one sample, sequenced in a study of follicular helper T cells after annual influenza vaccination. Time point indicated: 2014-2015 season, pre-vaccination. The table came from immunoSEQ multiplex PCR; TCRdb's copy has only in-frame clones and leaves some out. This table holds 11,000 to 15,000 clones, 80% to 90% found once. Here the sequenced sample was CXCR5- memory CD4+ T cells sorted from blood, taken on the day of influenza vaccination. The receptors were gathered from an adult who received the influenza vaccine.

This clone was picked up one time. The CDR3 protein is CASSTGVGLSSYNSPLHF. The DNA for the CDR3 is TGTGCCAGCAGCACGGGGGTCGGTCTAAGCTCCTATAATTCACCCCTCCACTTT. The rearrangement joins TRBV5-6 to TRBJ1-6; a weak D match, TRBD1 (5 bases). The V gene's germline CDR1 is SGHDT and CDR2 YYEEEE. The CDR3 totals 18 residues. V shed 4 bases and J shed 0 bases, with 17 bases lying between them.

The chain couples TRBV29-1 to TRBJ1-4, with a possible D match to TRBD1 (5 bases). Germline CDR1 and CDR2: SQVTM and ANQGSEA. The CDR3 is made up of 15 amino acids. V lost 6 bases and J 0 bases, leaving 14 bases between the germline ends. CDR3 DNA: TGCAGCGTCCGAACCCAGACAGCAACTAATGAAAAACTGTTTTTT. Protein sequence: CSVRTQTATNEKLFF.

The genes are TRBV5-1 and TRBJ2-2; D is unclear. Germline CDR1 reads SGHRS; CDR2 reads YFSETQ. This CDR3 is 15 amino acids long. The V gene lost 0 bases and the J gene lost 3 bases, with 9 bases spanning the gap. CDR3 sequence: CASSLDLSYTGELFF. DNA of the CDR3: TGCGCCAGCAGCTTGGACTTGAGCTACACCGGGGAGCTGTTTTTT.

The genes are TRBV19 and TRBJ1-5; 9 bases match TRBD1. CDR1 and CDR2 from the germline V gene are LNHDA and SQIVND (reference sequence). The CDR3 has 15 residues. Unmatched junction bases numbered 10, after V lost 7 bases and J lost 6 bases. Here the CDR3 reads CASTTGTGRLQPQHF. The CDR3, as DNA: TGTGCCAGTACTACCGGGACAGGGAGACTTCAGCCCCAGCATTTT.

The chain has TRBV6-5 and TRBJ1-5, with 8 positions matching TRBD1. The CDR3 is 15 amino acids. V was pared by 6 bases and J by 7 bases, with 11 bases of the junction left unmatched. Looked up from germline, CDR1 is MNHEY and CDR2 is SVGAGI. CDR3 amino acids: CASRPQGDGYQPQHF. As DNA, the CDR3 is TGTGCCAGCAGGCCACAGGGGGACGGATACCAGCCCCAGCATTTT.

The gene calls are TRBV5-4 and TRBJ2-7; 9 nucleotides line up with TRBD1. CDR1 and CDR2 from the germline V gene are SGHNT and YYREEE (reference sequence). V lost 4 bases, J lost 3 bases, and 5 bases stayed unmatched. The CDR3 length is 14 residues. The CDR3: CASSPRTGDYEQYF. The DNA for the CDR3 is TGTGCCAGCAGCCCCCGGACAGGGGACTACGAGCAGTACTTC.

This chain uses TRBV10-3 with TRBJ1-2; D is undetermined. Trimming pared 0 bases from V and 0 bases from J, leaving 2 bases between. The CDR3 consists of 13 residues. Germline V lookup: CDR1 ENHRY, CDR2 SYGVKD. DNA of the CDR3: TGTGCCATCAGTGAGTCAGCTAACTATGGCTACACCTTC. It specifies CAISESANYGYTF.

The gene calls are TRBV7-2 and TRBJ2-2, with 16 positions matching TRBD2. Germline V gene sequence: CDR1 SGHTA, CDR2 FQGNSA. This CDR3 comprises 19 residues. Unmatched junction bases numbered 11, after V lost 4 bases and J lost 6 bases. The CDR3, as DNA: TGTGCCAGCAGCTCTCCCCCCGGGACTAGCGGGGGGGCCCCCGGGGAGCTGTTTTTT. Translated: CASSSPPGTSGGAPGELFF.

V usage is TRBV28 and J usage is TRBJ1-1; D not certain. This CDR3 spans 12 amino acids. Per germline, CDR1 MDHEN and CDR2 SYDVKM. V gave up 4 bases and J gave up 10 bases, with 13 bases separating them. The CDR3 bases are TGTGCCAGCAGTTCCGCTAGTATTGGAGCTTTCTTT. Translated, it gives CASSSASIGAFF. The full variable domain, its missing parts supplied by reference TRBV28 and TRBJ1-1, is DVKVTQSSRYLVKRTGEKVFLECVQDMDHENMFWYRQDPGLGLRLIYFSYDVKMKEKGDIPEGYSVSREKKERFSLILESASTNQTSMYLCASSSASIGAFFGQGTRLTVV.

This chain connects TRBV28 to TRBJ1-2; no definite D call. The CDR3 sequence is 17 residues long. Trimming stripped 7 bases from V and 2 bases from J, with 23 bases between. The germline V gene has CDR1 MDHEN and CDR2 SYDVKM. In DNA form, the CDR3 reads TGTGCCAGCACCAAACGATCCGCCGGGCTTTTAAACTATGGCTACACCTTC. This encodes CASTKRSAGLLNYGYTF.

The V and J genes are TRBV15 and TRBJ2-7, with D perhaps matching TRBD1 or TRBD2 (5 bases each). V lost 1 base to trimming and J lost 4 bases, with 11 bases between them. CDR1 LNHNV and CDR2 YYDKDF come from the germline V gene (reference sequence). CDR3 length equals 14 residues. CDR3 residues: CATSRGGRSYEQYF. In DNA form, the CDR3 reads TGTGCCACCAGCAGAGGGGGGAGAAGTTACGAGCAGTACTTC.

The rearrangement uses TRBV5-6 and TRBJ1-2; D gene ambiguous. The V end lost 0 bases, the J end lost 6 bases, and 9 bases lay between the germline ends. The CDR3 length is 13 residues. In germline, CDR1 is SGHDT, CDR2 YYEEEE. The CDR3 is CASSLAGGHGYTF. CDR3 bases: TGTGCCAGCAGCTTGGCGGGAGGCCATGGCTACACCTTC.

The CDR3 protein is CASRPTVYTGELFF. Here the CDR3 DNA reads TGTGCCAGCCGTCCGACGGTCTACACCGGGGAGCTGTTTTTT. J is TRBJ2-2 and V is TRBV2; D call uncertain. Germline CDR1 SNHLY, CDR2 FYNNEI. The CDR3 is made up of 14 amino acids. Trimming pared 8 bases from V and 3 bases from J, leaving 13 bases between.